Below, 12 T cell receptor beta chains from the same sample are listed, as sequenced in a study of blood T cell repertoires in COVID-19. Repertoires were generated with immunoSEQ multiplex PCR, while TCRdb's copy carries only in-frame clones and drops some. The table has about 140,000 clones, more than 80% seen once. Sequenced input: peripheral blood. The receptors here all came from a woman at least 80 years old with acute or convalescent COVID-19.

The V gene is TRBV20-1, the J gene TRBJ1-2, with D perhaps TRBD1 (6 bases). Trimming stripped 6 bases from V and 4 bases from J, with 24 bases between. This CDR3 has 16 amino acids. Germline V lookup: CDR1 DFQATT, CDR2 SNEGSKA (reference sequence). CDR3 sequence (DNA): TGCAGTGCAAGTTCACCGGGACAACACTTCGGCTATGGCTACACCTTC. Its translation: CSASSPGQHFGYGYTF.

This chain joins TRBV18 and TRBJ1-4; TRBD1 aligns across 8 bases. Germline V lookup: CDR1 KGHSH, CDR2 LQKENI. The V segment lost 4 bases and the J segment 7 bases; nucleotides outside the gene matches: 8. The CDR3 loop spans 15 amino acids. The CDR3 coding sequence is TGTGCCAGCTCACGAGACAGGGGTCCAAGTGAAAAACTGTTTTTT. Translation gives CASSRDRGPSEKLFF.

This sequence joins TRBV5-1 and TRBJ2-5; D may be TRBD2 (5 bases). CDR3 length: 13 amino acids. Germline CDR1 reads SGHRS; CDR2 reads YFSETQ. Trimming cost V 2 bases and J 2 bases, with 7 bases left between them. The CDR3 sequence is CASSFGVQETQYF. CDR3 nucleotides: TGCGCCAGCAGCTTCGGGGTTCAAGAGACCCAGTACTTC.

J is TRBJ1-6 and V is TRBV7-8, with TRBD1 identical over 9 bases. Losses at the gene ends were 5 bases for V and 8 bases for J; bases not matched to a gene: 10. CDR1 is SGHVS, CDR2 FQNEAQ, per germline. The length of the CDR3 is 16 residues. The DNA of the CDR3 is TGTGCCAGCAGCCTCCGGGACAGGGCTAGGGATTCACCCCTCCACTTT. It is translated as CASSLRDRARDSPLHF.

The rearrangement joins TRBV14 to TRBJ1-4; no clear D. In germline, CDR1 is SGHDN, CDR2 FVKESK. This CDR3 comprises 14 residues. Trimming stripped 5 bases from V and 4 bases from J, with 11 bases between. DNA of the CDR3: TGTGCCAGCAGCTACGGAGGCCTTAATGAAAAACTGTTTTTT. The encoded protein is CASSYGGLNEKLFF.

The chain employs TRBV5-1 and TRBJ1-1; possibly TRBD1 for D (6 bases). The V gene's germline CDR1 is SGHRS and CDR2 YFSETQ. The CDR3 extends over 15 amino acids. Trimming removed 1 base from V and 1 base from J, with 11 bases in between. Here the CDR3 reads CASSLWQTGNTEAFF. CDR3 in DNA: TGCGCCAGCAGCTTGTGGCAGACAGGGAACACTGAAGCTTTCTTT.

The V gene is TRBV7-9, the J gene TRBJ2-5; 7 bases align to TRBD2. V shed 3 bases and J 5 bases; nucleotides not matched to a gene: 18. The germline V gene encodes CDR1 SEHNR and CDR2 FQNEAQ (reference sequence). The CDR3 runs to 18 residues. The CDR3: CASSFFPGGVLVTETQYF. The DNA of the CDR3 is TGTGCCAGCAGCTTTTTTCCGGGGGGTGTCCTAGTTACGGAGACCCAGTACTTC.

This rearrangement joins TRBV19 to TRBJ1-2, with D unresolved. Germline CDR1 is LNHDA and CDR2 is SQIVND (reference sequence). Trimming removed 6 bases at V and 0 bases at J, with 5 bases between. This CDR3 region has 12 residues. The CDR3 is CASRTPNYGYTF. Written as DNA, the CDR3 is TGTGCCAGTAGAACACCTAACTATGGCTACACCTTC.

The DNA of the CDR3 is TGTGCCAGCAGCCCTGGGACAGGGGGATATCCCAAAGCTTTCTTT. Residues: CASSPGTGGYPKAFF. The V call is TRBV11-2, the J call TRBJ1-1; TRBD1 aligns across 11 bases. This CDR3 is 15 amino acids long. After removal of 5 bases from V and 9 bases from J, the junction contained 11 bases not matched to a gene. In germline, CDR1 is SGHAT, CDR2 FQNNGV. The variable domain in full, completed from reference TRBV11-2 and TRBJ1-1, reads EAGVAQSPRYKIIEKRQSVAFWCNPISGHATLYWYQQILGQGPKLLIQFQNNGVVDDSQLPKDRFSAERLKGVDSTLKIQPAKLEDSAVYLCASSPGTGGYPKAFFGQGTRLTVV.

In its sample, this clone was seen once. The rearrangement links TRBV5-1 to TRBJ1-2; 7 bases map to TRBD1. This CDR3 is built from 16 residues. CDR1 is SGHRS, CDR2 YFSETQ, per germline. The junction had 10 bases not matched to a gene; V was cut back by 0 bases and J by 5 bases. The CDR3 bases are TGCGCCAGCAGCTTGGGGGGAACAGGGGAGATATATGGCTACACCTTC. Protein: CASSLGGTGEIYGYTF.

This chain joins TRBV29-1 and TRBJ1-5; no clear D gene. Germline CDR1 is SQVTM and CDR2 is ANQGSEA. CDR3 length: 14 residues. The V end was cut by 6 bases, the J end by 0 bases, with 12 bases between. The CDR3 DNA is TGCAGCGTCCTAGTAGCGGATAGCAATCAGCCCCAGCATTTT. Amino acids: CSVLVADSNQPQHF.

The V call is TRBV2, the J call TRBJ2-3; 10 nucleotides align to TRBD2. Losses at the gene ends were 7 bases for V and 3 bases for J; bases not matched to a gene: 7. Germline V gives CDR1 SNHLY, CDR2 FYNNEI. This CDR3 contains 15 residues. The CDR3 DNA reads as TGTGCCAGCATACGGGCTAGCGGGGGTACAGATACGCAGTATTTT. Its translation is CASIRASGGTDTQYF.